The 28 T cell receptor beta chains presented below share a single source sample, sequenced in a study of blood T cells in healthy people across ages. With a J-beta primer mix and a sample-barcoded 5' primer, a second PCR ran about 7 to 11 cycles. One entry per CDR3 protein, called by TCRdb with MiXCR from the 5' RACE reads. The sample has under 2 million distinct CDR3 sequences; almost 35% are singletons. Sample: blood. These receptors originate from a woman aged 25-40 years in good health.

A note on this clonotype: The junction departs from germline at one end; a sequencing error may be responsible. The V call is TRBV7-2, the J call TRBJ1-1; D is ambiguous. Germline lookup yields CDR1 SGHTA and CDR2 FQGNSA. This CDR3 region has 12 residues. The CDR3 region is CAGSLLGAEAFF. In nucleotides, the CDR3 is TGTGCCGGCAGCCTCCTCGGTGCTGAAGCTTTCTTT. Looking up the rest from reference TRBV7-2 and TRBJ1-1 gives the full variable domain: GAGVSQSPSNKVTEKGKDVELRCDPISGHTALYWYRQSLGQGLEFLIYFQGNSAPDKSGLPSDRFSAERTGGSVSTLTIQRTQQEDSAVYLCAGSLLGAEAFFGQGTRLTVV.

This clonotype was counted only a few times. The rearrangement uses TRBV4-1 and TRBJ1-5; D is uncertain. This CDR3 is 14 amino acids long. CDR1 is MGHRA and CDR2 is YSYEKL in the germline V gene. Trimming pared 3 bases from V and 5 bases from J, leaving 11 bases between. The CDR3 sequence is CASSQETVYQPQHF. CDR3 nucleotide sequence: TGCGCCAGCAGCCAGGAAACTGTCTATCAGCCCCAGCATTTT.

The chain carries TRBV28 and TRBJ1-1; no clear D gene. Per germline, CDR1 MDHEN and CDR2 SYDVKM. The CDR3 is made up of 14 amino acids. Trimming cost V 7 bases and J 1 base, with 13 bases left between them. CDR3 nucleotide sequence: TGTGCCAGCACCTTTACCCGCGGGAACACTGAAGCTTTCTTT. It yields the protein CASTFTRGNTEAFF.

This clonotype showed up just a few times. J is TRBJ2-1 and V is TRBV20-1; 7 bases align to TRBD1. CDR1 and CDR2 (germline): DFQATT, SNEGSKA (reference sequence). The CDR3 runs to 14 residues. J was trimmed by 8 bases and V by 5 bases; bases with no gene match: 12. The CDR3 coding sequence is TGCAGTGCTTTAAACAGGGGTGGTCGCGATGAGCAGTTCTTC. Translating it yields CSALNRGGRDEQFF.

The CDR3 sequence is CASSQGYRGGNGYTF. DNA for the CDR3: TGTGCCAGCAGCCAAGGGTACAGAGGAGGGAATGGCTACACCTTC. The chain employs TRBV4-2 and TRBJ1-2; the D is unclear. The ends were cut back, 1 base at V and 6 bases at J, with 15 bases in the middle. CDR1 and CDR2 (germline): LGHNA, YNFKEQ. CDR3 length: 15 residues.

This chain joins TRBV7-9 and TRBJ1-1; D gene uncertain. V was shortened by 7 bases and J by 0 bases, with 18 bases between the two germline ends. Germline CDR1 and CDR2: SEHNR and FQNEAQ (reference sequence). This CDR3 comprises 16 residues. CDR3 protein: CASTPLVEHMNTEAFF. The CDR3 DNA is TGTGCCAGCACCCCCCTGGTGGAACACATGAACACTGAAGCTTTCTTT.

This clonotype was observed a handful of times. The V call is TRBV2, the J call TRBJ1-1, with D perhaps TRBD1 (5 bases). V was trimmed by 6 bases and J by 0 bases, leaving 14 bases between them. The germline V gene encodes CDR1 SNHLY and CDR2 FYNNEI. This CDR3 is built from 15 residues. In DNA form, the CDR3 reads TGTGCCAGCAGGAGAGGAGGGGAGATGAACACTGAAGCTTTCTTT. Amino acid sequence: CASRRGGEMNTEAFF.

The CDR3 DNA is TGTGCCAGCAGCTTAGTGTGGAATCCAGAAGCTTTCTTT. Translating it yields CASSLVWNPEAFF. V gene TRBV7-7 combines with J gene TRBJ1-1, with D unresolved. CDR1 is SSHAT and CDR2 is FNYEAQ in the germline V gene (reference sequence). This CDR3 has 13 residues. Trimming removed 1 base at V and 8 bases at J, with 11 bases between.

CDR3 sequence reads: CASSFYRGEDEQYF. The CDR3 DNA follows: TGCGCCAGCAGCTTTTATCGGGGAGAAGACGAGCAGTACTTC. The V and J genes are TRBV5-1 and TRBJ2-7; D is possibly TRBD2 (5 bases). This CDR3 is built from 14 residues. Germline values: CDR1 SGHRS, CDR2 YFSETQ. V was clipped by 2 bases and J by 5 bases, with 14 bases between them.

The chain carries TRBV4-1 and TRBJ1-2, with D possibly being TRBD1 (5 bases). CDR1 MGHRA and CDR2 YSYEKL come from the germline V gene. Trimming removed 1 base at V and 7 bases at J, with 10 bases between. This CDR3 contains 13 residues. CDR3 protein: CASSQVREGGYTF. The CDR3 region has the DNA TGCGCCAGCAGCCAAGTCAGGGAAGGTGGCTACACCTTC.

This chain uses TRBV7-2 with TRBJ2-1; D not certain. This CDR3 is built from 13 residues. The germline V gene encodes CDR1 SGHTA and CDR2 FQGNSA. Trimming stripped 2 bases from V and 9 bases from J, with 11 bases between. CDR3 nucleotides: TGTGCCAGCAGCTTATCAACCGGGCGTGAGCAGTTCTTC. This gives the protein CASSLSTGREQFF.

The chain links TRBV7-8 to TRBJ1-4, with unresolved D. The CDR3 length is 14 residues. Germline CDR1 reads SGHVS; CDR2 reads FQNEAQ. The V and J ends lost 2 bases and 8 bases respectively, with 12 bases between them. The CDR3 DNA reads as TGTGCCAGCAGCTTACTAGAGAGGGTGGAAAAACTGTTTTTT. Translation: CASSLLERVEKLFF.

This clonotype was seen only a few times. The J gene is TRBJ1-2, the V gene TRBV4-1; 10 positions agree with TRBD1. This CDR3 contains 20 residues. Per the germline V gene, CDR1 is MGHRA and CDR2 is YSYEKL. Trimming removed 4 bases from V and 1 base from J; junction bases left unmatched: 18. Here the CDR3 reads CASSPQPGQGIGFDNYGYTF. In DNA form, the CDR3 reads TGCGCCAGCAGCCCTCAACCGGGACAGGGGATAGGTTTTGATAACTATGGCTACACCTTC.

This clonotype was counted at least ten times. The chain couples TRBV6-5 to TRBJ2-5; the match to TRBD2 covers 9 bases. V lost 6 bases and J lost 6; bases outside the gene matches: 8. Per the germline V gene, CDR1 is MNHEY and CDR2 is SVGAGI. The CDR3 consists of 14 residues. The CDR3 DNA reads as TGTGCCAGCAGACCGAGCGGGGGGATCAAGACCCAGTACTTC. Protein: CASRPSGGIKTQYF.

The rearrangement joins TRBV3-1 to TRBJ2-7; D is tentatively TRBD1 or TRBD2 (6 bases each). The length of the CDR3 is 14 residues. With 3 bases removed from V and 4 bases from J, the gap between germline ends came to 13 bases. CDR1 is LGHDT, CDR2 YNNKEL, per germline (reference sequence). The CDR3 DNA sequence: TGTGCCAGCAGCCAGGTCGGGGGCACGTACGAGCAGTACTTC. Amino acid sequence: CASSQVGGTYEQYF.

The chain joins TRBV15 to TRBJ2-6; 7 positions agree with TRBD1. The CDR3 is made up of 15 amino acids. Germline CDR1 is LNHNV and CDR2 is YYDKDF (reference sequence). V trimming: 5 bases; J trimming: 2 bases; junction bases outside the gene matches: 3. This CDR3 is CATSRQGAGANVLTF. The CDR3 nucleotides read TGTGCCACCAGCCGACAGGGAGCTGGGGCCAACGTCCTGACTTTC. The full variable domain, in which reference TRBV15 and TRBJ2-6 provide the parts outside the CDR3, is DAMVIQNPRYQVTQFGKPVTLSCSQTLNHNVMYWYQQKSSQAPKLLFHYYDKDFNNEADTPDNFQSRRPNTSFCFLDIRSPGLGDTAMYLCATSRQGAGANVLTFGAGSRLTVL.

The chain has TRBV20-1 and TRBJ2-7, with D possibly TRBD1 on 5 matching bases. V lost 6 bases and J lost 4, with 16 bases in between. The CDR3 totals 13 residues. From germline, CDR1 is DFQATT and CDR2 SNEGSKA (reference sequence). CDR3 region: CSAVHEQEYEQYF. DNA of the CDR3: TGCAGTGCGGTCCATGAACAGGAGTACGAGCAGTACTTC.

Comment on this clonotype: This sequence may be a read error, since a much larger clone differs from it by one base. The chain links TRBV6-6 to TRBJ1-2, with D possibly matching TRBD1 (5 bases). Germline-derived CDR1 and CDR2 are MNHNY and SVGAGI (reference sequence). This CDR3 is 15 amino acids long. DNA for the CDR3: TGTGCCAGCAACCGGGGGTGGGATGACTTAGTTGGCTGCACCTTC. It encodes CASNRGWDDLVGCTF.

The genes are TRBV25-1 and TRBJ1-6; a weak D match, TRBD1 (6 bases). Germline CDR1 reads MGHDK; CDR2 reads SYGVNS. Trimming removed 7 bases at V and 9 bases at J, with 19 bases between. The CDR3 loop spans 15 amino acids. The DNA for the CDR3 is TGTGCCAGCACCCCAATCGGCAGGGGTGGTTCACCCCTCCACTTT. This encodes CASTPIGRGGSPLHF.

J is TRBJ2-7 and V is TRBV29-1, with 8 bases matching TRBD1. Unmatched junction bases numbered 13, after V lost 6 bases and J lost 0 bases. Germline lookup yields CDR1 SQVTM and CDR2 ANQGSEA. This CDR3 region has 16 residues. CDR3 in amino acids: CSVCPARDRHSYEQYF. CDR3 coding DNA: TGCAGCGTATGCCCGGCGCGGGACAGGCACTCCTACGAGCAGTACTTC.

This chain uses TRBV4-1 with TRBJ2-1, with unresolved D. Trimming left V 4 bases short and J 0 bases short, with 13 bases between. In germline, CDR1 is MGHRA, CDR2 YSYEKL. This CDR3 contains 16 residues. The CDR3 loop reads CASSPNPASSYNEQFF. The DNA for the CDR3 is TGCGCCAGCAGCCCCAACCCGGCGAGCTCCTACAATGAGCAGTTCTTC.

V and J are TRBV9 and TRBJ2-1; TRBD2 matches at 10 bases. This CDR3 region has 17 residues. CDR1 is SGDLS and CDR2 is YYNGEE in the germline V gene. The V segment lost 3 bases and the J segment 7 bases; nucleotides outside the gene matches: 13. CDR3: CASSAGNLAGDANEQFF. In DNA form, the CDR3 reads TGTGCCAGCAGCGCCGGGAACCTAGCGGGAGATGCAAATGAGCAGTTCTTC.

The chain combines TRBV9 with TRBJ1-2; D perhaps matches TRBD1 (5 bases). V lost 4 bases and J 6 bases, leaving 13 bases between the germline ends. The CDR3 spans 13 residues. CDR1 is SGDLS and CDR2 is YYNGEE in the germline V gene. CDR3 region: CASSPLGGDGYTF. DNA for the CDR3: TGTGCCAGCAGCCCTCTGGGAGGGGATGGCTACACCTTC.

The table lists this clonotype with a few counts. The chain employs TRBV5-1 and TRBJ2-7; 13 bases align to TRBD2. The CDR3 extends over 18 amino acids. In germline, CDR1 is SGHRS, CDR2 YFSETQ. The V segment lost 3 bases and the J segment 4 bases; nucleotides outside the gene matches: 13. The CDR3: CASSSGLAGFSIPYEQYF. The CDR3 DNA reads TGCGCCAGCAGCTCGGGACTAGCGGGGTTCTCAATTCCGTACGAGCAGTACTTC.

In this sample, this clonotype turned up once. This rearrangement joins TRBV27 to TRBJ1-1; TRBD1 agrees at 7 bases. Trimming at V came to 6 bases and at J to 0 bases, leaving 4 bases not matched to a gene. This CDR3 has 14 amino acids. The V gene's germline CDR1 is MNHEY and CDR2 SMNVEV (reference sequence). The CDR3 loop reads CASRGQRLNTEAFF. The CDR3 DNA sequence: TGTGCCAGCAGGGGACAGCGATTGAACACTGAAGCTTTCTTT.

The chain couples TRBV10-3 to TRBJ2-7; 7 bases align to TRBD2. The DNA end is a closer match to TRBJ2-5, so the J assignment may be wrong. CDR1 ENHRY and CDR2 SYGVKD come from the germline V gene. The CDR3 extends over 13 amino acids. CDR3 sequence reads: CAISGGGRETQYF. The CDR3 nucleotides read TGTGCCATCAGTGGGGGGGGTCGGGAGACCCAGTACTTC.

This clonotype showed up just a few times. This chain uses TRBV14 with TRBJ2-7, with D unresolved. The V end lost 4 bases, the J end lost 2 bases, and 9 bases lay between the germline ends. This CDR3 is built from 13 residues. CDR1 is SGHDN, CDR2 FVKESK, per germline. The CDR3 DNA sequence: TGTGCCAGCAGCCCTATAGAACCCTACGAGCAGTACTTC. It codes for CASSPIEPYEQYF.

The V gene is TRBV9, the J gene TRBJ2-1; 12 nucleotides match TRBD2. The V segment lost 0 bases and the J segment 15 bases; nucleotides outside the gene matches: 4. CDR1 and CDR2 from the germline V gene are SGDLS and YYNGEE. The CDR3 consists of 13 residues. CDR3 nucleotides: TGTGCCAGCAGCGTAGGACTAGCGGGAGTTTTGTTCTTC. Translating gives CASSVGLAGVLFF.